This passage covers 30 T cell receptor beta chains from one sample sequenced in a study of regulatory T cells in long-lasting Graves disease (dated by TCRdb to 2020 to 2023). The time point label, as the study defines it: newly diagnosed GD, antithyroid drugs for less than 3 months. RNA was extracted from PBMCs in TRIzol for both TCR sequencing and RNA sequencing. Library generation was performed with multiplex PCR. The instrument given in TCRdb is Illumina HiSeq 4000. iRepertoire HTBI primers and Arm-PCR amplification of CDR3 regions were used to construct TCR beta libraries. TCRdb applied fastp at Q25 and MiXCR to the public reads, then kept only in-frame beta chains. Every entry covers one CDR3 protein and lists the most common genes and DNA from its rows. For this sample the table gives over 500,000 distinct CDR3 sequences, of which around 15% were detected only once. Around 19% of the sample is in the top ten clones.

A further study also used this sample, focusing on T cells in Graves' hyperthyroidism and ophthalmopathy.

This specimen consisted of peripheral blood mononuclear cells (PBMCs), obtained at new diagnosis, from a patient treated with antithyroid drugs. The receptor set was obtained from a young woman with Graves disease. Donor details come from another sample of the same person, matched by shared clones.

This clonotype appeared a few times. The chain is built from TRBV27 and TRBJ2-3; 8 bases fit TRBD1. The CDR3 runs to 14 residues. The V and J ends lost 5 bases and 7 bases, in that order; junction bases with no gene match: 8. CDR1 and CDR2 from the germline V gene are MNHEY and SMNVEV (reference sequence). The CDR3 nucleotides read TGTGCCAGCAGTCGACAGGGGTGGGCAAATACGCAGTATTTT. Its translation is CASSRQGWANTQYF.

This clonotype was counted at least ten times. This rearrangement joins TRBV10-3 to TRBJ2-7, with D hard to call. Trimming pared 3 bases from V and 3 bases from J, leaving 6 bases between. CDR1 and CDR2 (germline): ENHRY, SYGVKD. This CDR3 contains 12 residues. Here the CDR3 reads CAISERYYEQYF. DNA for the CDR3: TGTGCCATCAGTGAACGGTACTACGAGCAGTACTTC.

Ten or more counts support this clonotype. The chain carries TRBV12-3 or TRBV12-4 and TRBJ1-2, with unresolved D. With 3 bases removed from V and 3 bases from J, the gap between germline ends came to 20 bases. The CDR3 length is 17 residues. The CDR3 spells CASSLKLSPGKDYGYTF. The CDR3 nucleotides read TGTGCCAGCAGTTTGAAACTTAGTCCGGGAAAAGACTATGGCTACACCTTC.

This chain connects TRBV28 to TRBJ2-2; no reliable D call. In germline, CDR1 is MDHEN, CDR2 SYDVKM. The CDR3 totals 13 residues. CDR3 sequence: CAITGKNTGELFF. CDR3 nucleotides: TGTGCAATAACCGGAAAGAACACCGGGGAGCTGTTTTTT.

Ten or more counts support this clonotype. The chain uses TRBV12-3 or TRBV12-4 and TRBJ1-1; D is unresolved. V lost 7 bases and J 6 bases, leaving 12 bases between the germline ends. The CDR3 totals 12 residues. The DNA for the CDR3 is TGTGCCAGCACCCTCCAAGGGCCTGAAGCTTTCTTT. Translated, it gives CASTLQGPEAFF.

In its sample, this clonotype was seen many times. The rearrangement joins TRBV30 to TRBJ2-1, with no clear D. The CDR3 extends over 14 amino acids. The germline V and J ends were trimmed by 0 bases and 5 bases, with 11 bases remaining between them. Germline CDR1 and CDR2: GTSNPN and SVGIG (reference sequence). The CDR3 DNA reads as TGTGCCTGGAGTGTACTTACCGCGGACAATGAGCAGTTCTTC. As protein: CAWSVLTADNEQFF.

The chain is built from TRBV7-8 and TRBJ2-7; D is possibly TRBD2 (6 bases). V dropped 5 bases and J dropped 0 bases, with 17 bases sitting between them. The length of the CDR3 is 16 residues. Germline V CDR1 and CDR2: SGHVS, FQNEAQ. The CDR3 sequence: CASSQILAASSYEQYF. The CDR3 region has the DNA TGTGCCAGCAGCCAAATTTTAGCGGCGAGCTCCTACGAGCAGTACTTC.

The chain couples TRBV6-1 to TRBJ2-1; 10 positions match TRBD1. CDR1 and CDR2 from the germline V gene are MNHNS and SASEGT. V gave up 8 bases and J gave up 4 bases; unmatched junction bases: 5. The CDR3 has 14 residues. CDR3 sequence reads: CASGGDRGYNEQFF. The DNA for the CDR3 is TGTGCCAGCGGTGGGGACAGGGGATACAATGAGCAGTTCTTC.

Many counts were recorded for this clonotype. This sequence joins TRBV29-1 and TRBJ1-1; no firm D call. Germline CDR1 SQVTM, CDR2 ANQGSEA. V was clipped by 4 bases and J by 6 bases, with 9 bases between them. The CDR3 totals 11 residues. CDR3 bases: TGCAGCGTTGTCATTTTCGCTGAAGCTTTCTTT. The encoded protein is CSVVIFAEAFF. The full variable domain, rest sourced from reference TRBV29-1 and TRBJ1-1, is SAVISQKPSRDICQRGTSLTIQCQVDSQVTMMFWYRQQPGQSLTLIATANQGSEATYESGFVIDKFPISRPNLTFSTLTVSNMSPEDSSIYLCSVVIFAEAFFGQGTRLTVV.

This clonotype was seen repeatedly, ten times or more. The V call is TRBV7-9, the J call TRBJ2-5; D possibly corresponds to TRBD2 (5 bases). Germline values: CDR1 SEHNR, CDR2 FQNEAQ (reference sequence). Trimming cost V 3 bases and J 5 bases, with 16 bases left between them. This CDR3 is 15 amino acids long. The CDR3 protein is CASSFLRVEEETQYF. DNA for the CDR3: TGTGCCAGCAGCTTCTTGAGGGTAGAAGAGGAGACCCAGTACTTC.

This clonotype was detected once. J is TRBJ2-7 and V is TRBV5-1; 7 bases agree with TRBD1. The CDR3 is 14 residues long. Germline V gene lookup returns CDR1 SGHRS and CDR2 YFSETQ. Trimming removed 2 bases from V and 5 bases from J; junction bases left unmatched: 7. The CDR3 sequence: CASSFKQGTDEQYF. The CDR3 DNA reads TGCGCCAGCAGCTTCAAACAGGGGACGGACGAGCAGTACTTC.

There are many counts of this clonotype. The chain links TRBV7-2 to TRBJ2-5; 14 bases match TRBD2. Germline V gene data show CDR1 as SGHTA and CDR2 as FQGNSA. The CDR3 sequence is 16 residues long. J was trimmed by 5 bases and V by 5 bases; bases with no gene match: 7. This CDR3 reads CASSGRLAGGLETQYF. The CDR3 DNA sequence: TGTGCCAGCAGCGGCCGACTAGCGGGAGGGCTTGAGACCCAGTACTTC. Drawing the rest from reference TRBV7-2 and TRBJ2-5, the complete variable domain is GAGVSQSPSNKVTEKGKDVELRCDPISGHTALYWYRQSLGQGLEFLIYFQGNSAPDKSGLPSDRFSAERTGGSVSTLTIQRTQQEDSAVYLCASSGRLAGGLETQYFGPGTRLLVL.

On this clonotype itself: The junction differs from germline at one of its ends, possibly a read error. This chain links TRBV20-1 with TRBJ2-4; 10 bases align to TRBD2. TRBJ2-7 explains the end of the DNA better; the J call may be wrong. CDR1 and CDR2 from the germline V gene are DFQATT and SNEGSKA (reference sequence). The CDR3 contains 11 residues. Here the CDR3 DNA reads TGCAGTTCTAGCGGGAGCCACGAGCAGTACTTC. Translation gives CSSSGSHEQYF.

In its sample, this clonotype was seen a few times. The chain has TRBV3-1 and TRBJ2-2, with 8 bases that match TRBD2. CDR1 and CDR2 (germline): LGHDT, YNNKEL (reference sequence). The CDR3 runs 18 residues. V was pared by 3 bases and J by 1 base, with 10 bases of the junction left unmatched. DNA for the CDR3: TGTGCCAGCAGCCATTGGGGCGGTAGCGGGATGAACACCGGGGAGCTGTTTTTT. It translates to CASSHWGGSGMNTGELFF.

At least ten counts were recorded for this clonotype. The rearrangement uses TRBV30 and TRBJ1-6, with 12 bases identical to TRBD1. The CDR3 has 15 amino acids. Germline CDR1 and CDR2: GTSNPN and SVGIG (reference sequence). Trimming at V came to 4 bases and at J to 7 bases, leaving 5 bases not matched to a gene. The CDR3 DNA sequence: TGTGCCTGGACCGTGGGACAGGGGGCCAATTCACCCCTCCACTTT. Protein sequence: CAWTVGQGANSPLHF.

The V gene is TRBV18, the J gene TRBJ1-1; tentatively, D is TRBD1 (5 bases). The CDR3 loop spans 15 amino acids. With 3 bases removed from V and 2 bases from J, the gap between germline ends came to 13 bases. The germline gives CDR1 KGHSH, CDR2 LQKENI. The CDR3, as DNA: TGTGCCAGCTCACCCGAAAAGACAGCTAACACTGAAGCTTTCTTT. Amino acids: CASSPEKTANTEAFF. The variable domain in full, with the rest retrieved from reference TRBV18 and TRBJ1-1, is NAGVMQNPRHLVRRRGQEARLRCSPMKGHSHVYWYRQLPEEGLKFMVYLQKENIIDESGMPKERFSAEFPKEGPSILRIQQVVRGDSAAYFCASSPEKTANTEAFFGQGTRLTVV.

This clonotype was recorded at least ten times. The V and J genes are TRBV29-1 and TRBJ1-1, with D tentatively TRBD1 (5 bases). V lost 6 bases and J lost 1, with 9 bases in between. This CDR3 comprises 12 residues. Germline V gene data show CDR1 as SQVTM and CDR2 as ANQGSEA. CDR3 DNA: TGCAGCGTGCCAGGACAGAACACTGAAGCTTTCTTT. It encodes CSVPGQNTEAFF.

The chain couples TRBV28 to TRBJ2-5; 8 positions match TRBD1. This CDR3 comprises 13 residues. Germline values: CDR1 MDHEN, CDR2 SYDVKM. After removal of 9 bases from V and 7 bases from J, the junction contained 10 bases not matched to a gene. The DNA for the CDR3 is TGTGCCAGTTGGGACAGGTTACAGGCGACCCAGTACTTC. Its protein product is CASWDRLQATQYF.

Remarks on this clonotype: Given a much more abundant clone one base away, this may be a read error. V is TRBV6-1 and J is TRBJ1-5; D is ambiguous. The CDR3 spans 14 residues. V shed 3 bases and J shed 3 bases, with 9 bases lying between them. In germline, CDR1 is MNHNS, CDR2 SASEGT. The CDR3: CASSEPDLNQPQHF. The CDR3 DNA sequence: TGTGCCAGCAGTGAGCCGGACCTCAATCAGCCCCAGCATTTT.

This clonotype was counted many times. The rearrangement joins TRBV20-1 to TRBJ2-7; 8 positions agree with TRBD1. The ends lost 4 bases at V and 3 bases at J; junction bases unmatched: 17. The CDR3 loop spans 17 amino acids. Per germline, CDR1 DFQATT and CDR2 SNEGSKA (reference sequence). The DNA for the CDR3 is TGCAGTGCTACAAGCCAACAGACAGGGGTTGGGAGCTACGAGCAGTACTTC. This codes for CSATSQQTGVGSYEQYF.

The chain carries TRBV6-5 and TRBJ2-5; the D call may be TRBD1 or TRBD2 (6 bases each). CDR1 MNHEY and CDR2 SVGAGI come from the germline V gene. V was trimmed by 0 bases and J by 5 bases, leaving 25 bases between them. This CDR3 is built from 19 residues. CDR3 loop: CASSYSTYREAGVMETQYF. The CDR3 DNA follows: TGTGCCAGCAGTTACTCGACTTATAGGGAGGCAGGGGTCATGGAGACCCAGTACTTC.

This chain links TRBV18 with TRBJ2-7, with D perhaps matching TRBD1 (6 bases). Germline loops: CDR1 KGHSH, CDR2 LQKENI. This CDR3 region has 14 residues. Trimming left V 2 bases short and J 4 bases short, with 12 bases between. CDR3 coding DNA: TGTGCCAGCTCACCAGACAGGAACTCTTACGAGCAGTACTTC. It is translated as CASSPDRNSYEQYF.

At least ten counts were recorded for this clonotype. The chain couples TRBV28 to TRBJ1-5; 9 bases agree with TRBD1. Germline V lookup: CDR1 MDHEN, CDR2 SYDVKM. The V gene end was trimmed by 6 bases and the J gene end by 6 bases; junction bases not matched to a gene: 6. The CDR3 contains 14 residues. CDR3 bases: TGTGCCAGCAGCCCCGGGACAGGGATTCAGCCCCAGCATTTT. Translated, it gives CASSPGTGIQPQHF.

Many counts were recorded for this clonotype. The gene calls are TRBV6-1 and TRBJ1-2; 7 bases agree with TRBD1. Looked up from germline, CDR1 is MNHNS and CDR2 is SASEGT. With 6 bases clipped from V and 8 bases from J, the junction kept 9 bases outside the gene matches. The CDR3 has 13 amino acids. This CDR3 is CASSAGTARGYTF. Here the CDR3 DNA reads TGTGCCAGCAGCGCGGGGACAGCAAGAGGCTACACCTTC.

As for this clonotype: A far bigger clonotype differs at one base, so this is likely a read error. The chain joins TRBV27 to TRBJ1-5, with 11 positions matching TRBD1. CDR1 and CDR2 (germline): MNHEY, SMNVEV (reference sequence). The CDR3 totals 15 residues. For the CDR3, the DNA is TGTGCCGGCAGTTTGGACAGGGGGCGCGGTCAGCCCCAGCATTTT. This gives the protein CAGSLDRGRGQPQHF.

This clonotype has a handful of counts. The rearrangement joins TRBV12-3 or TRBV12-4 to TRBJ2-2, with unresolved D. The CDR3 contains 13 residues. Deletions cut 10 bases from V and 4 bases from J, with 13 bases between. The CDR3 DNA reads as TGTGCCACCCGAGCGTACGGCACCGGGGAGCTGTTTTTT. It specifies CATRAYGTGELFF.

This clonotype was seen a few times. V and J are TRBV2 and TRBJ2-3, with 11 bases aligning to TRBD2. CDR1 is SNHLY, CDR2 FYNNEI, per germline. Trimming cost V 2 bases and J 0 bases; bases outside gene matches: 7. This CDR3 has 18 residues. CDR3 coding DNA: TGTGCCAGCAGTGAATTGATGACTAGCGGGACTAGCACAGATACGCAGTATTTT. This encodes CASSELMTSGTSTDTQYF.

This clonotype was detected a few times. The chain joins TRBV7-3 to TRBJ2-1, with TRBD2 identical over 8 bases. The germline V gene has CDR1 SGHTA and CDR2 FQGTGA. This CDR3 contains 14 residues. V trimming: 8 bases; J trimming: 6 bases; junction bases outside the gene matches: 9. The DNA of the CDR3 is TGTGCCAGCGGCCCCGGGAGGGCCTCCAATGAGCAGTTCTTC. Encoded protein: CASGPGRASNEQFF.

This clonotype was seen ten or more times. The rearrangement links TRBV28 to TRBJ1-1; 8 bases are a match to TRBD1. The V segment lost 5 bases and the J segment 2 bases; nucleotides outside the gene matches: 7. Germline values: CDR1 MDHEN, CDR2 SYDVKM. The CDR3 length is 15 residues. CDR3: CASSTPGTGNTEAFF. The DNA for the CDR3 is TGTGCCAGCAGTACCCCCGGGACAGGAAACACTGAAGCTTTCTTT.

This chain links TRBV5-1 with TRBJ2-2; the D call may be TRBD1 or TRBD2 (5 bases each). In germline, CDR1 is SGHRS, CDR2 YFSETQ. The CDR3 is 16 residues long. V lost 4 bases, J lost 2 bases, and 15 bases lay in between. The CDR3 is CASSPAGTDNTGELFF. In nucleotides, the CDR3 is TGCGCCAGCAGCCCGGCCGGGACGGATAACACCGGGGAGCTGTTTTTT.